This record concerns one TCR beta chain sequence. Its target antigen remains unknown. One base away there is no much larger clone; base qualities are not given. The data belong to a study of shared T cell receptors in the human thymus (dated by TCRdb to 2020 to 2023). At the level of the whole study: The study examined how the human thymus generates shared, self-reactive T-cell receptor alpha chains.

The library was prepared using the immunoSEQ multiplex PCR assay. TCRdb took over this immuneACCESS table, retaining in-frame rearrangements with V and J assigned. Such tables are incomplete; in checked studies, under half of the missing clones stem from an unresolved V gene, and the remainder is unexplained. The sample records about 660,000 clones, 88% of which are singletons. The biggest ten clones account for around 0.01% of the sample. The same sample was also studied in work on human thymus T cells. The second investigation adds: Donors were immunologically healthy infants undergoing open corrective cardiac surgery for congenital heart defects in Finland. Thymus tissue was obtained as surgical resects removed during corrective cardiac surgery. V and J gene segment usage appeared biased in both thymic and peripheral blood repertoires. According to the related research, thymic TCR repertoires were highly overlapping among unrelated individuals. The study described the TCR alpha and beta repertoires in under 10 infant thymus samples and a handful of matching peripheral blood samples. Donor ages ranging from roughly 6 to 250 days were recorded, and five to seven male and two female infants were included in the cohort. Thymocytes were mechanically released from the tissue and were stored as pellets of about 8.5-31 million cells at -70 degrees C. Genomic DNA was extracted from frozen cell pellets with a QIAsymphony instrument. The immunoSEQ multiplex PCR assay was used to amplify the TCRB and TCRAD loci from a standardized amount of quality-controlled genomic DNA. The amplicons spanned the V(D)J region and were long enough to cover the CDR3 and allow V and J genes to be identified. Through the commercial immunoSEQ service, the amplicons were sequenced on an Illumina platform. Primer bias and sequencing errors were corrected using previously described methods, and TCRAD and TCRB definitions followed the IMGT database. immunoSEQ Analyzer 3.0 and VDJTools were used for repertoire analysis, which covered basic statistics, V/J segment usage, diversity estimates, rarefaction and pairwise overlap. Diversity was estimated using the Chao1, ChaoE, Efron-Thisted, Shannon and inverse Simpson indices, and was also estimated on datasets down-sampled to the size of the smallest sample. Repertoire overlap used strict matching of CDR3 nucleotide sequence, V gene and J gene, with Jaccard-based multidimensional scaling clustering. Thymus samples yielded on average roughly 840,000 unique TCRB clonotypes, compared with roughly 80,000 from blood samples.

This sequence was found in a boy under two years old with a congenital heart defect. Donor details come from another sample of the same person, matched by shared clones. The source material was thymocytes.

CDR3 loop: CASSLAGVYNVQETQYF. The nucleotides are TGCGCCAGCAGCTTAGCGGGAGTATACAATGTCCAAGAGACCCAGTACTTC. The rearrangement joined TRBV5-1 to TRBJ2-5, with 8 bases aligning to TRBD2. The germline V and J ends show losses of 2 bases and 1 base respectively, and no gene match explains 10 bases of the junction. CDR1 and CDR2, per the germline V gene, are SGHRS and YFSETQ. The CDR3, from cysteine to phenylalanine, totals 17 residues. CDR3 DNA is the only sequence kept; it has 51 bases, read in frame from the first base.